This passage covers 26 T cell receptor beta chains from one sample sequenced in a study of cytomegalovirus exposure and HLA in healthy donors. PCR amplification relied on 60 Vbeta primers (plus 13 Jbeta primers). Sequencing used immunoSEQ multiplex PCR; TCRdb keeps in-frame clones, though not all of them. The sample holds about 98,000 clones, approximately 70% seen once. Sequencing was done on a sample of PBMCs. The receptors originated from a man aged 45-65 years in good health and CMV-seronegative.

V usage is TRBV28 and J usage is TRBJ1-2; no definite D call. The CDR3 is 15 residues long. In germline, CDR1 is MDHEN, CDR2 SYDVKM. With 5 bases removed from V and 2 bases from J, the gap between germline ends came to 15 bases. The CDR3 spells CASSPAGLGNYGYTF. CDR3 bases: TGTGCCAGCAGTCCCGCTGGGCTGGGCAACTATGGCTACACCTTC.

The rearrangement joins TRBV28 to TRBJ2-7; weak D call: TRBD2 (5 bases). The CDR3 is 15 residues long. V lost 6 bases and J 2 bases, leaving 17 bases between the germline ends. Germline assignment: CDR1 MDHEN and CDR2 SYDVKM. The CDR3 DNA reads as TGTGCCAGCAGCCCCGGGGTCTCCGAAACCTACGAGCAGTACTTC. It is translated as CASSPGVSETYEQYF.

In DNA form, the CDR3 reads TGTGCCAGCAGCGTGAGACAGGCAGGGGAACCCACCGGGGAGCTGTTTTTT. Its translation: CASSVRQAGEPTGELFF. This chain uses TRBV9 with TRBJ2-2, with D maybe TRBD1 (6 bases). In germline, CDR1 is SGDLS, CDR2 YYNGEE. The length of the CDR3 is 17 residues. V was clipped by 2 bases and J by 4 bases, with 18 bases between them.

The chain couples TRBV27 to TRBJ2-5, with a weak D call TRBD1 (7 bases). Gene TRBJ2-7 matches the end of the DNA better, so the J call may be wrong. The CDR3 spans 14 residues. Germline values: CDR1 MNHEY, CDR2 SMNVEV (reference sequence). This chain's CDR3 is CASSRGTALYEQYF. The CDR3 DNA sequence: TGTGCCAGCAGCCGGGGGACAGCCCTCTACGAGCAGTACTTC.

This chain connects TRBV6-5 to TRBJ1-2; no firm D call. The germline CDR1 and CDR2 sequences are MNHEY and SVGAGI. V lost 6 bases and J 6 bases, leaving 14 bases between the germline ends. The CDR3 is made up of 13 amino acids. This chain's CDR3 is CASSGSQAHGYTF. The CDR3 nucleotides are TGTGCCAGCAGCGGCAGCCAGGCACATGGCTACACCTTC.

This clone showed up just once. The gene calls are TRBV6-5 and TRBJ1-1, with 10 bases that match TRBD1. Losses at the gene ends were 5 bases for V and 6 bases for J; bases not matched to a gene: 6. CDR1 is MNHEY, CDR2 SVGAGI, per germline. The CDR3 runs to 14 residues. CDR3 loop: CASSGGQGRSEAFF. As DNA, the CDR3 is TGTGCCAGCAGTGGGGGACAGGGGAGGTCTGAAGCTTTCTTT.

This clone was found once. The chain uses TRBV19 and TRBJ2-3; D ambiguous. V shed 5 bases and J shed 6 bases, with 15 bases lying between them. Germline CDR1 LNHDA, CDR2 SQIVND (reference sequence). The CDR3 is 14 amino acids. In nucleotides, the CDR3 is TGTGCCAGTAGTTCCCCCAACATCGGGGATACGCAGTATTTT. This sequence encodes CASSSPNIGDTQYF.

The V call is TRBV5-6, the J call TRBJ1-5; no clear D. There are 14 residues in the CDR3. From germline, CDR1 is SGHDT and CDR2 YYEEEE. V was pared by 0 bases and J by 7 bases, with 11 bases between. In nucleotides, the CDR3 is TGTGCCAGCAGCTTGGGAAGAATGGGCCAGCCCCAGCATTTT. It specifies CASSLGRMGQPQHF.

This chain joins TRBV6-5 and TRBJ1-2; TRBD1 might be the D (5 bases). The germline V gene has CDR1 MNHEY and CDR2 SVGAGI. Trimming cost V 7 bases and J 6 bases, with 18 bases left between them. The CDR3 has 14 amino acids. The CDR3 sequence is CASTPTVWADGYTF. CDR3 coding DNA: TGTGCCAGCACCCCGACAGTCTGGGCTGATGGCTACACCTTC.

This clone was seen a handful of times. The V and J genes are TRBV6-5 and TRBJ1-1; D remains unclear. The CDR3 has 13 amino acids. Per the germline V gene, CDR1 is MNHEY and CDR2 is SVGAGI. Trimming removed 3 bases at V and 2 bases at J, with 7 bases between. CDR3 region: CASSYGRNTEAFF. CDR3 DNA sequence: TGTGCCAGCAGTTATGGCAGAAACACTGAAGCTTTCTTT.

CDR3 residues: CASSLSSGSLNIQYF. The CDR3 DNA reads as TGTGCCAGTAGTCTATCAAGCGGGAGTCTCAACATTCAGTACTTC. V is TRBV19 and J is TRBJ2-4; 8 bases align to TRBD2. Trimming cost V 5 bases and J 7 bases; bases outside gene matches: 10. The CDR3 length is 15 residues. Germline V CDR1 and CDR2: LNHDA, SQIVND (reference sequence). The complete variable domain, with remaining parts taken from reference TRBV19 and TRBJ2-4, reads DGGITQSPKYLFRKEGQNVTLSCEQNLNHDAMYWYRQDPGQGLRLIYYSQIVNDFQKGDIAEGYSVSREKKESFPLTVTSAQKNPTAFYLCASSLSSGSLNIQYFGAGTRLSVL.

This clone was seen only once. The chain is built from TRBV19 and TRBJ2-1; 9 nucleotides match TRBD1. The ends lost 3 bases at V and 2 bases at J; junction bases unmatched: 5. The germline gives CDR1 LNHDA, CDR2 SQIVND (reference sequence). This CDR3 is 16 amino acids long. This CDR3 is CASSMGRQGAYNEQFF. The CDR3, as DNA: TGTGCCAGTAGTATGGGTAGACAGGGGGCCTACAATGAGCAGTTCTTC.

The rearrangement links TRBV6-5 to TRBJ2-3, with TRBD2 matching over 10 bases. Looked up from germline, CDR1 is MNHEY and CDR2 is SVGAGI. V lost 8 bases to trimming and J lost 6 bases; unmatched junction nucleotides: 8. CDR3 size: 14 residues. CDR3 DNA sequence: TGTGCCAGCTCCCAGGGACTAGCGCCGGATACGCAGTATTTT. Its translation: CASSQGLAPDTQYF.

This chain's CDR3 is CASSPLAGNTIYF. The CDR3 DNA follows: TGTGCCAGCAGCCCACTAGCTGGAAACACCATATATTTT. The chain has TRBV5-5 and TRBJ1-3; D unclear. The CDR3 runs to 13 residues. The V and J ends lost 4 bases and 2 bases respectively, with 7 bases between them. Germline-derived CDR1 and CDR2 are SGHKS and YYEKEE (reference sequence).

This chain links TRBV19 with TRBJ1-1; D ambiguous. This CDR3 region has 12 residues. CDR1 is LNHDA and CDR2 is SQIVND in the germline V gene (reference sequence). Trimming shortened V by 5 bases and J by 0 bases, and 4 bases separated the two germline ends. Here the CDR3 DNA reads TGTGCCAGTAGTGGCCTGAACACTGAAGCTTTCTTT. It codes for CASSGLNTEAFF.

The V and J genes are TRBV7-9 and TRBJ2-7; 11 bases fit TRBD1. The CDR3 is 17 amino acids. The ends lost 4 bases at V and 3 bases at J; junction bases unmatched: 11. Germline CDR1 is SEHNR and CDR2 is FQNEAQ (reference sequence). The CDR3 DNA reads as TGTGCCAGCAGCTCATCGGGACAGGGGGGCTCCTACTACGAGCAGTACTTC. Translating gives CASSSSGQGGSYYEQYF.

J is TRBJ1-2 and V is TRBV15, with unresolved D. The V end was cut by 3 bases, the J end by 2 bases, with 10 bases between. Germline lookup yields CDR1 LNHNV and CDR2 YYDKDF (reference sequence). The CDR3 is 14 residues long. The chain's CDR3 is CATSSPTDNYGYTF. The DNA for the CDR3 is TGTGCCACCAGCAGCCCTACAGACAACTATGGCTACACCTTC.

J is TRBJ2-5 and V is TRBV5-4, with D possibly matching TRBD2 (6 bases). This CDR3 comprises 14 residues. The V and J ends lost 4 bases and 3 bases respectively, with 13 bases between them. Per germline, CDR1 SGHNT and CDR2 YYREEE (reference sequence). DNA of the CDR3: TGTGCCAGCAGCCGCACGGGGGAAGAAGAGACCCAGTACTTC. Translating gives CASSRTGEEETQYF.

V is TRBV28 and J is TRBJ2-1; TRBD2 might be the D (5 bases). Germline V gives CDR1 MDHEN, CDR2 SYDVKM. This CDR3 has 18 residues. V lost 2 bases and J 3 bases, leaving 20 bases between the germline ends. As DNA, the CDR3 is TGTGCCAGCAGTTTACGAGGCCCCGGACTTACTAACTACAATGAGCAGTTCTTC. It encodes CASSLRGPGLTNYNEQFF.

This chain uses TRBV4-1 with TRBJ2-5; weak D call: TRBD1 (6 bases). V lost 0 bases and J lost 2, with 10 bases in between. CDR1 MGHRA and CDR2 YSYEKL come from the germline V gene. The CDR3 length is 15 residues. The CDR3 reads CASSQDRGRQETQYF. The CDR3, as DNA: TGCGCCAGCAGCCAAGACAGGGGAAGACAAGAGACCCAGTACTTC.

In the case of this clone: A read error may account for a junction end that differs from germline. The CDR3: CASSYGRDNERYF. The CDR3 nucleotides read TGTGCCAGCAGTTACGGCAGGGACAACGAGCGGTACTTC. The chain carries TRBV6-5 and TRBJ2-7; D possibly corresponds to TRBD1 (6 bases). This CDR3 region has 13 residues. CDR1 MNHEY and CDR2 SVGAGI come from the germline V gene.

This chain links TRBV28 with TRBJ2-7; TRBD1 agrees at 9 bases. Trimming at V came to 8 bases and at J to 2 bases, leaving 4 bases not matched to a gene. CDR1 is MDHEN and CDR2 is SYDVKM in the germline V gene. CDR3 length equals 13 residues. CDR3 in DNA: TGTGCCAGCGGACAGGGGCCAGCCTACGAGCAGTACTTC. This translates into CASGQGPAYEQYF.

This clone showed up just once. V and J are TRBV6-1 and TRBJ2-5; 7 positions match TRBD2. The CDR3 length is 16 residues. Germline V lookup: CDR1 MNHNS, CDR2 SASEGT. The V gene end was trimmed by 1 base and the J gene end by 4 bases; junction bases not matched to a gene: 9. CDR3: CASSEGVLWGGETQYF. The CDR3 bases are TGTGCCAGCAGTGAAGGAGTATTGTGGGGGGGAGAGACCCAGTACTTC.

The chain joins TRBV4-1 to TRBJ1-6; D gene uncertain. Germline-derived CDR1 and CDR2 are MGHRA and YSYEKL. The V and J ends lost 2 bases and 2 bases respectively, with 10 bases between them. The CDR3 totals 16 residues. Here the CDR3 reads CASSQFTPTYNSPLHF. The DNA of the CDR3 is TGCGCCAGCAGCCAATTTACCCCTACCTATAATTCACCCCTCCACTTT.

The V and J genes are TRBV10-3 and TRBJ1-2, with a weak D call TRBD1 (5 bases). The CDR3 is 16 amino acids. V shed 8 bases and J shed 8 bases, with 27 bases lying between them. Germline V gives CDR1 ENHRY, CDR2 SYGVKD. CDR3 coding DNA: TGTGCCATCGGAGCCGTTCAAGACAGAAGGGGCTGGGGCTACACCTTC. Its translation is CAIGAVQDRRGWGYTF.

V usage is TRBV18 and J usage is TRBJ2-5, with 8 positions matching TRBD1. TRBJ2-7 matches the DNA end more closely, so the J call is doubtful. The germline CDR1 and CDR2 sequences are KGHSH and LQKENI. This CDR3 is built from 15 residues. The CDR3 bases are TGTGCCAGCTCACCCGCCGGGACAGGAGGATACGAGCAGTACTTC. Its protein product is CASSPAGTGGYEQYF.